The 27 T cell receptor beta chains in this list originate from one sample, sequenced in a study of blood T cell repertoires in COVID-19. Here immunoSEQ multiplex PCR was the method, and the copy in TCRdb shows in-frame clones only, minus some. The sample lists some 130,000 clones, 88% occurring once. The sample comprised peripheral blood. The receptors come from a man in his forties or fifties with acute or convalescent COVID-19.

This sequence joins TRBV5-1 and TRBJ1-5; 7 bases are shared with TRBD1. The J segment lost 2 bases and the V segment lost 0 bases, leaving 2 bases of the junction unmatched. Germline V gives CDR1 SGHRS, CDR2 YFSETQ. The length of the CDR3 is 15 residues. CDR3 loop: CASSLATGGNQPQHF. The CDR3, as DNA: TGCGCCAGCAGCTTGGCCACAGGGGGCAATCAGCCCCAGCATTTT.

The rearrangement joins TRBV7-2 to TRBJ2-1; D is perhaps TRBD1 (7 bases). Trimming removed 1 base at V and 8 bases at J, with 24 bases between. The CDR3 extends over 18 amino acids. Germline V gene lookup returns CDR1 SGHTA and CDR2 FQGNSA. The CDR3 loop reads CASSLDGRGAPNRYEQFF. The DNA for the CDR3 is TGTGCCAGCAGCTTAGATGGCAGGGGGGCACCAAACCGCTATGAGCAGTTCTTC.

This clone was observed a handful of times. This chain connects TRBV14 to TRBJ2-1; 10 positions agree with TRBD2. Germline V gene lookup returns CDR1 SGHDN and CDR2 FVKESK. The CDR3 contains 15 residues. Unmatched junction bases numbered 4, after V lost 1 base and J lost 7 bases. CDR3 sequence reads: CASSQASGSWNEQFF. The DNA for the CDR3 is TGTGCCAGCAGCCAAGCTAGCGGGAGTTGGAATGAGCAGTTCTTC.

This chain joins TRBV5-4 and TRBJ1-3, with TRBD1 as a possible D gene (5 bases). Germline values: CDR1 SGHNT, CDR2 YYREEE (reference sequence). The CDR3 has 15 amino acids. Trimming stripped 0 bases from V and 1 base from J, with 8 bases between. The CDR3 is CASSLDSGSGNTIYF. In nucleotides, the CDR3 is TGTGCCAGCAGCTTGGATTCAGGGTCTGGAAACACCATATATTTT.

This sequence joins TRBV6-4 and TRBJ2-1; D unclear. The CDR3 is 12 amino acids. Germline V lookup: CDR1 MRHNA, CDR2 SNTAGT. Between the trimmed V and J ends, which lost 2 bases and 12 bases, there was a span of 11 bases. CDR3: CASSDQRQRQFF. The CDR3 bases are TGTGCCAGCAGTGACCAGCGCCAGAGGCAGTTCTTC.

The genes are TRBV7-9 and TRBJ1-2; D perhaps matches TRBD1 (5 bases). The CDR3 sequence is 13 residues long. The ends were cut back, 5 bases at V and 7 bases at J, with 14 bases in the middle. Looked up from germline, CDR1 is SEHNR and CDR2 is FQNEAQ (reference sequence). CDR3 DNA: TGTGCCAGCAGCCGGGGGACGGCCGGTGGCTACACCTTC. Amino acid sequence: CASSRGTAGGYTF.

The CDR3 bases are TGTGCCAGCAACTCACACGGGTCCTATGGCTACACCTTC. Amino acids: CASNSHGSYGYTF. The V call is TRBV5-4, the J call TRBJ1-2; no clear D gene. V lost 6 bases, J lost 4 bases, and 13 bases lay in between. This CDR3 has 13 amino acids. Germline V gene data show CDR1 as SGHNT and CDR2 as YYREEE (reference sequence).

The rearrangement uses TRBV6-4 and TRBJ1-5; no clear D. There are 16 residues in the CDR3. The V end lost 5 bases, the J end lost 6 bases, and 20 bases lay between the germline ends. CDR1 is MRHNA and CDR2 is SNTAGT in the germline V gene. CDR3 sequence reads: CASSYGSVKERQPQHF. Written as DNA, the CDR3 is TGTGCCAGCAGTTACGGCAGCGTGAAGGAGCGTCAGCCCCAGCATTTT.

Here the CDR3 reads CATSMGQSYTEAFF. CDR3 nucleotide sequence: TGTGCCACCAGCATGGGACAGAGCTACACTGAAGCTTTCTTT. The rearrangement joins TRBV15 to TRBJ1-1; 7 bases fit TRBD1. The J segment lost 3 bases and the V segment lost 4 bases, leaving 5 bases of the junction unmatched. The CDR3 loop spans 14 amino acids. The germline V gene has CDR1 LNHNV and CDR2 YYDKDF (reference sequence).

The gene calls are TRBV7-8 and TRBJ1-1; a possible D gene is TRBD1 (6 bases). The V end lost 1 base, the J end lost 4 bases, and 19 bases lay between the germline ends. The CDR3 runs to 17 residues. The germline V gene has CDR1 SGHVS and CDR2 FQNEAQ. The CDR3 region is CASSLDSQGLGTTEAFF. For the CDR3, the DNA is TGTGCCAGCAGCTTAGATTCCCAGGGGTTGGGCACCACTGAAGCTTTCTTT.

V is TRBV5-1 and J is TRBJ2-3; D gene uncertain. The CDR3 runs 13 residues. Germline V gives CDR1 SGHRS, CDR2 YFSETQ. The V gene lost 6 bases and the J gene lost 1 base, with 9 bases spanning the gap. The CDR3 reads CASKSTGTDTQYF. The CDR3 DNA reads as TGCGCCAGCAAAAGCACGGGCACAGATACGCAGTATTTT.

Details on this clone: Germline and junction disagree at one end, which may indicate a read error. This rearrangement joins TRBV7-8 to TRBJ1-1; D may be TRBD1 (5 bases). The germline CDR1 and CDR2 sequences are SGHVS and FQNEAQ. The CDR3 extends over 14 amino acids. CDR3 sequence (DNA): TGTGCCAGCAGCTTAGTTGCAGGGAACGCTGAAGCTTTCTTT. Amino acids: CASSLVAGNAEAFF.

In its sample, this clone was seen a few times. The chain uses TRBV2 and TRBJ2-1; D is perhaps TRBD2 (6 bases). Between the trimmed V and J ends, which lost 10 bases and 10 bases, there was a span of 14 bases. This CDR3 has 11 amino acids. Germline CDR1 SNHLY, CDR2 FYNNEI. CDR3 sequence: CATQGTAEQFF. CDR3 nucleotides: TGTGCCACCCAAGGGACTGCCGAGCAGTTCTTC.

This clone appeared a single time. Here the CDR3 DNA reads TGTGCCAGCTCTTTACGGCTAGCGGGAGTCGGGGAGCAGTTCTTC. Its translation: CASSLRLAGVGEQFF. The chain employs TRBV5-8 and TRBJ2-1; 10 nucleotides match TRBD2. The CDR3 loop spans 15 amino acids. Germline CDR1 reads SGHTS; CDR2 reads YDEGEE. V was clipped by 7 bases and J by 10 bases; unmatched bases: 14. Looking up the rest from reference TRBV5-8 and TRBJ2-1 gives the full variable domain: EAGVTQSPTHLIKTRGQQATLRCSPISGHTSVYWYQQALGLGLQFLLWYDEGEERNRGNFPPRFSGRQFPNYSSELNVNALELEDSALYLCASSLRLAGVGEQFFGPGTRLTVL.

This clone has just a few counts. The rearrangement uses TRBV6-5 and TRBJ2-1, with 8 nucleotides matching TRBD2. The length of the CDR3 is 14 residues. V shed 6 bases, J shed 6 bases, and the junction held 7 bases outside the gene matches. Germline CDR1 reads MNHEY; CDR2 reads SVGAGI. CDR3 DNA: TGTGCCAGCAGCCTGGGACTAGAGGCCAATGAGCAGTTCTTC. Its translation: CASSLGLEANEQFF.

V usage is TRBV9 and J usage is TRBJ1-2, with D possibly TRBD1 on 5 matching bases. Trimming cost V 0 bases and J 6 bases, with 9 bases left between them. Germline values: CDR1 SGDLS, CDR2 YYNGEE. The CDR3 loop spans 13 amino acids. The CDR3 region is CASSVVIGDGYTF. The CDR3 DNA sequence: TGTGCCAGCAGCGTAGTTATAGGGGATGGCTACACCTTC.

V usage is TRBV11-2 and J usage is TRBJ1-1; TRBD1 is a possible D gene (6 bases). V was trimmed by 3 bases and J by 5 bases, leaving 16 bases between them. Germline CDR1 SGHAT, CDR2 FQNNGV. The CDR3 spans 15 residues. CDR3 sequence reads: CASSFTAGAKTEAFF. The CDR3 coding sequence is TGTGCCAGCAGCTTTACTGCGGGGGCAAAGACTGAAGCTTTCTTT.

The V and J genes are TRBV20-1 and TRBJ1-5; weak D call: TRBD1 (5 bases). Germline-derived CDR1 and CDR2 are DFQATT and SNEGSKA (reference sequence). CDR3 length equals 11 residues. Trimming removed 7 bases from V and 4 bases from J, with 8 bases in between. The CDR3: CSVGGNQPQHF. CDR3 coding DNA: TGCAGTGTCGGGGGTAATCAGCCCCAGCATTTT.

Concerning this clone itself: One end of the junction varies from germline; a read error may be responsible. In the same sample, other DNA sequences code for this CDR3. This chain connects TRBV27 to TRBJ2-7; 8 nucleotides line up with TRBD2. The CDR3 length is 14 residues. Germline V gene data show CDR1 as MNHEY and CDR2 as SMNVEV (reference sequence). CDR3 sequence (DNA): TGTGCCAGCAGTTTGTTTGTAGCGGGACTCGAGCAATACTTC. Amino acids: CASSLFVAGLEQYF.

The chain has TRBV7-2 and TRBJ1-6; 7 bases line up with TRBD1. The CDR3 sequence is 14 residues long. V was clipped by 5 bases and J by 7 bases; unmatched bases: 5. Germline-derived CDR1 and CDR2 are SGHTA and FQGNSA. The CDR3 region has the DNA TGTGCCAGCAGCCAAGGGACAGCCAATTCACCCCTCCACTTT. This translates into CASSQGTANSPLHF.

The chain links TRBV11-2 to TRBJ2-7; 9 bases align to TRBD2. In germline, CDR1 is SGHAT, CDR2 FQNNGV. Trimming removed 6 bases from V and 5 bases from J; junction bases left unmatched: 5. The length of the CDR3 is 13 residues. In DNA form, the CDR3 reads TGTGCCAGCAGGGCGGGGGGGGTCCACGAGCAGTACTTC. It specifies CASRAGGVHEQYF. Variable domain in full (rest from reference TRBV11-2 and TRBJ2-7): EAGVAQSPRYKIIEKRQSVAFWCNPISGHATLYWYQQILGQGPKLLIQFQNNGVVDDSQLPKDRFSAERLKGVDSTLKIQPAKLEDSAVYLCASRAGGVHEQYFGPGTRLTVT.

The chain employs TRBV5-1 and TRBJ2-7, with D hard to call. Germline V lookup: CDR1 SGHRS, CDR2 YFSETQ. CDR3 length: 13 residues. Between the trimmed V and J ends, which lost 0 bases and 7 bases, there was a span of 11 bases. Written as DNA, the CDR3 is TGCGCCAGCAGCTTGGCCGAGGCGGCAGAGCAGTACTTC. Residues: CASSLAEAAEQYF.

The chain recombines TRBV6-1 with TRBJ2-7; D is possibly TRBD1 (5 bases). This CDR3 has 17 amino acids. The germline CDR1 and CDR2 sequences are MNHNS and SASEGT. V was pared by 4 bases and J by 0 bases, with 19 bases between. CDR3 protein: CASSGGAWAPYSYEQYF. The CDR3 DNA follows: TGTGCCAGCAGTGGGGGCGCTTGGGCCCCCTACTCCTACGAGCAGTACTTC.

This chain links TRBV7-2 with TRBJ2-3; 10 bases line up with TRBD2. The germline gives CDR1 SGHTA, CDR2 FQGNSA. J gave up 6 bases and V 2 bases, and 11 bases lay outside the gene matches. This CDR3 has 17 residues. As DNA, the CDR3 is TGTGCCAGCAGCTTAATAAGGGCTAGCGGGAGTCGGGATACGCAGTATTTT. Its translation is CASSLIRASGSRDTQYF.

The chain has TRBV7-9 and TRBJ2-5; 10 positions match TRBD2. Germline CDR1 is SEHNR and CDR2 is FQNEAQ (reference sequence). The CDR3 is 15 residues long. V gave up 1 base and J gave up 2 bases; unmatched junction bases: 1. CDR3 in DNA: TGTGCCAGCAGCTTAGGGACTAGCGGTCAAGAGACCCAGTACTTC. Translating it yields CASSLGTSGQETQYF.

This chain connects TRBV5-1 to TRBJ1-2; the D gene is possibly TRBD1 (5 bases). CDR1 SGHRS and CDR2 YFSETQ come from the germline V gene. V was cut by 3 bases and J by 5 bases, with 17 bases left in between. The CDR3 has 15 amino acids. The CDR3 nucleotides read TGCGCCAGCAGCTCCGGGGACGGGAGGTCTTATGGCTACACCTTC. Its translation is CASSSGDGRSYGYTF. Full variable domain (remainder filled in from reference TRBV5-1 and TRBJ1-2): KAGVTQTPRYLIKTRGQQVTLSCSPISGHRSVSWYQQTPGQGLQFLFEYFSETQRNKGNFPGRFSGRQFSNSRSEMNVSTLELGDSALYLCASSSGDGRSYGYTFGSGTRLTVV.

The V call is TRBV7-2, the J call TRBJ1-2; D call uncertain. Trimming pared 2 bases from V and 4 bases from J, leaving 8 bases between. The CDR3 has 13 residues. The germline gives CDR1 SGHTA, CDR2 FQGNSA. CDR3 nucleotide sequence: TGTGCCAGCAGCTTAATAGCCCTCTATGGCTACACCTTC. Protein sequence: CASSLIALYGYTF.